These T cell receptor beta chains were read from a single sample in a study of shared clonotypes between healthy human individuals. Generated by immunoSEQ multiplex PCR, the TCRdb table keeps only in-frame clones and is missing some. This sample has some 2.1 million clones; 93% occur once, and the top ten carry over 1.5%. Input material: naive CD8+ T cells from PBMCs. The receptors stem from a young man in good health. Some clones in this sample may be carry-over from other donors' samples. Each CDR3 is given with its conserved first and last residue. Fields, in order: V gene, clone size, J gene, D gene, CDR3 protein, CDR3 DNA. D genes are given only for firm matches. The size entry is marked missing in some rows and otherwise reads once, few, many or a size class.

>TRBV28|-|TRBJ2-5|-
CATLFFGTQYF
TGTGCCACCCTTTTTTTTGGGACCCAGTACTTC
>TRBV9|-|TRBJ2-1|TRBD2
CASSVLTSGSRGEQFF
TGTGCCAGCAGCGTCCTGACTAGCGGGAGTCGCGGTGAGCAGTTCTTC
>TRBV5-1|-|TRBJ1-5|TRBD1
CASSLIPRDRDQPQHF
TGCGCCAGCAGCTTGATCCCCCGGGACAGGGATCAGCCCCAGCATTTT
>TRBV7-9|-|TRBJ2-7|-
CASSPGTSSYEQYF
TGTGCCAGCAGCCCCGGGACGTCGTCCTACGAGCAGTACTTC
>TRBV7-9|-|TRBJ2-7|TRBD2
CASSLDSGGRFYEQYF
TGTGCCAGCAGCTTAGATTCCGGCGGGAGGTTCTACGAGCAGTACTTC
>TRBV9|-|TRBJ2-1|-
CASSVGRGGSYNEQFF
TGTGCCAGCAGCGTAGGGAGAGGGGGCTCCTACAATGAGCAGTTCTTC
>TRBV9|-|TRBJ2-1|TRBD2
CASSVLLLAGGDEQFF
TGTGCCAGCAGTGTACTTCTACTAGCGGGAGGGGATGAGCAGTTCTTC
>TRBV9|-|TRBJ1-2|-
CASSVAGSWKGYTF
TGTGCCAGCAGCGTAGCGGGGTCCTGGAAGGGCTACACCTTC
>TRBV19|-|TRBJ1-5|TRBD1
CASSPAQGSGQPQHF
TGTGCCAGTAGTCCAGCACAGGGGTCGGGTCAGCCCCAGCATTTT
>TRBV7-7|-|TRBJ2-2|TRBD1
CASSPFGQGASGELFF
TGTGCCAGCAGCCCCTTCGGACAGGGGGCCTCCGGGGAGCTGTTTTTT
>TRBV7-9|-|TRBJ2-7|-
CASTRGDGAYYEQYF
TGTGCCAGCACCAGGGGGGACGGCGCCTACTACGAGCAGTACTTC
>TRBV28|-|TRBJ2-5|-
CASSFARGQETQYF
TGTGCCAGCAGTTTTGCCCGGGGACAAGAGACCCAGTACTTC
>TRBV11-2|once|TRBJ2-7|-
CASSKGVGPHEQYF
TGTGCCAGCAGCAAAGGGGTGGGACCCCACGAGCAGTACTTC
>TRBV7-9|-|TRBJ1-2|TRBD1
CASSLGGVGYTF
TGTGCCAGCAGCCTAGGGGGCGTTGGCTACACCTTC
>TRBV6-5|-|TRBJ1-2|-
CASSPLPGGYGYTF
TGTGCCAGCAGTCCTCTGCCCGGGGGCTATGGCTACACCTTC
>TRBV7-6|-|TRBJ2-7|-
CASSWTGPEQYF
TGTGCCAGCAGCTGGACGGGACCCGAGCAGTACTTC
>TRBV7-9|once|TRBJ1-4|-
CASSQRAGDEKLFF
TGTGCCAGCAGCCAAAGGGCCGGGGATGAAAAACTGTTTTTT
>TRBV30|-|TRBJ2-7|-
CAWSVTLRYEQYF
TGTGCCTGGAGTGTGACCCTGCGGTACGAGCAGTACTTC
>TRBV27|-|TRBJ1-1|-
CASSLSPPGMNTEAFF
TGTGCCAGCAGTTTATCCCCCCCGGGGATGAACACTGAAGCTTTCTTT
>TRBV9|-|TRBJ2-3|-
CASSEIGRGTDTQYF
TGTGCCAGCAGCGAGATAGGGCGTGGCACAGATACGCAGTATTTT
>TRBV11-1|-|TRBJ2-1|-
CASSLTTYNEQFF
TGTGCCAGCAGCTTAACTACTTACAATGAGCAGTTCTTC
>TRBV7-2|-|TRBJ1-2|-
CASSSNLNYGYTF
TGTGCCAGCAGCTCTAACCTAAACTATGGCTACACCTTC
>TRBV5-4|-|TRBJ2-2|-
CASSFPENTGELFF
TGTGCCAGCAGCTTCCCAGAGAACACCGGGGAGCTGTTTTTT
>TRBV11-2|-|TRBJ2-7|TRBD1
CASSSPGTGAYEQYF
TGTGCCAGCAGCTCTCCGGGGACAGGGGCATACGAGCAGTACTTC
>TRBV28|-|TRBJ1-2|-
CASSRTGNYGYTF
TGTGCCAGCAGCCGGACGGGGAACTATGGCTACACCTTC
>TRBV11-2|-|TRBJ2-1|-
CASSLGQPNEQFF
TGTGCCAGCAGCTTAGGGCAGCCCAATGAGCAGTTCTTC
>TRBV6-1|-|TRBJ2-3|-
CASSSRVTDTQYF
TGTGCCAGCAGTTCGAGAGTCACAGATACGCAGTATTTT
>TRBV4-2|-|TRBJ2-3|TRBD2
CASSQGLAGGQSTDTQYF
TGTGCCAGCAGCCAGGGACTAGCGGGAGGGCAAAGCACAGATACGCAGTATTTT
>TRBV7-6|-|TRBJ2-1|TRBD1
CASSLAPGTVYNEQFF
TGTGCCAGCAGCTTAGCGCCTGGGACAGTCTACAATGAGCAGTTCTTC
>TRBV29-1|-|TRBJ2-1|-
CSARTEPYNEQFF
TGCAGCGCCCGGACAGAGCCTTACAATGAGCAGTTCTTC
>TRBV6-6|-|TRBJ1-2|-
CAVWVYEGPNYGYTF
TGTGCCGTCTGGGTCTATGAGGGGCCTAACTATGGCTACACCTTC
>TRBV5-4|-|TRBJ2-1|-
CASSLGLLPYNEQFF
TGTGCCAGCAGCTTGGGGCTACTTCCCTACAATGAGCAGTTCTTC
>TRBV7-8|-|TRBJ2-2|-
CASSLVSNTGELFF
TGTGCCAGCAGCTTAGTTTCGAACACCGGGGAGCTGTTTTTT
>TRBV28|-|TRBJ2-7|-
CASSFNYEQYF
TGTGCCAGCAGTTTTAATTACGAGCAGTACTTC
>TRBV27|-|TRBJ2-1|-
CASSFQPSFEQFF
TGTGCCAGCAGTTTCCAACCTAGCTTTGAGCAGTTCTTC
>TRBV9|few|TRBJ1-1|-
CASSGVLGNTEAFF
TGTGCCAGCAGCGGGGTATTGGGGAACACTGAAGCTTTCTTT
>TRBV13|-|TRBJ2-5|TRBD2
CASSPWTSGRASRETQYF
TGTGCCAGCAGCCCTTGGACTAGCGGGAGGGCCAGTCGGGAGACCCAGTACTTC
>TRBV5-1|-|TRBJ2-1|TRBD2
CASSLEALAGGNYNEQFF
TGCGCCAGCAGCTTGGAGGCACTAGCGGGAGGCAACTACAATGAGCAGTTCTTC
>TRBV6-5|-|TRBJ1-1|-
CASSYRQVIMNTEAFF
TGTGCCAGCAGTTATAGACAGGTTATCATGAACACTGAAGCTTTCTTT
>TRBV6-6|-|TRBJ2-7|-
CASSYRPTGSHEQYF
TGTGCCAGCAGTTACCGACCGACGGGATCCCACGAGCAGTACTTC
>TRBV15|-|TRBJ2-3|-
CATSSRAAPDTQYF
TGTGCCACCAGCAGTAGAGCCGCCCCAGATACGCAGTATTTT
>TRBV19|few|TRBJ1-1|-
CASSRQAGMNTEAFF
TGTGCCAGTAGTAGACAAGCTGGCATGAACACTGAAGCTTTCTTT
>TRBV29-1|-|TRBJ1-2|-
CSVEEDSPGYTF
TGCAGCGTTGAAGAGGACAGCCCTGGCTACACCTTC
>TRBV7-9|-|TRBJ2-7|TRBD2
CASSDGLAYEQYF
TGTGCCAGCAGTGATGGACTAGCCTACGAGCAGTACTTC
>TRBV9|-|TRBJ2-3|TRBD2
CASSVEGLGGDTQYF
TGTGCCAGCAGCGTAGAGGGACTAGGGGGAGATACGCAGTATTTT
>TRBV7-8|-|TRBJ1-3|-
CASSHLGGSGNTIYF
TGTGCCAGCAGCCACCTAGGGGGCTCTGGAAACACCATATATTTT
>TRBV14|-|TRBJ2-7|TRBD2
CASSLEFAGEMCEQYF
TGTGCCAGCAGCCTCGAATTTGCGGGAGAAATGTGCGAGCAGTACTTC
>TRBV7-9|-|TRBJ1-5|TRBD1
CASSLGPKGDRGDQPQHF
TGTGCCAGCAGCTTAGGCCCAAAAGGGGACAGAGGAGATCAGCCCCAGCATTTT
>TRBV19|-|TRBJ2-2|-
CASEKWDTGELFF
TGTGCCAGCGAAAAGTGGGACACCGGGGAGCTGTTTTTT
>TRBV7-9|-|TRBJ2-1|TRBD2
CASSPRLAAWDEQFF
TGTGCCAGCAGCCCCCGACTAGCGGCCTGGGATGAGCAGTTCTTC
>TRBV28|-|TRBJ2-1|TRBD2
CASSLRLAGPNNEQFF
TGTGCCAGCAGTTTAAGGCTAGCGGGGCCCAACAATGAGCAGTTCTTC
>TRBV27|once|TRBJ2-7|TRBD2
CASSGREDSYEQYF
TGTGCCAGCAGTGGGCGGGAGGACTCCTACGAGCAGTACTTC
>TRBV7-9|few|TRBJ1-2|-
CASSLQPENYGYTF
TGTGCCAGCAGCTTACAACCCGAGAACTATGGCTACACCTTC
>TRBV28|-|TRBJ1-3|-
CASSLWGTSGNTIYF
TGTGCCAGCAGTTTATGGGGGACCTCTGGAAACACCATATATTTT